This TCR beta chain was sequenced during a study of OX40 agonist ivuxolimab in advanced cancers. Across the whole study: Patients were roughly 83% male with ages roughly 20 to 90, mean roughly 55.

A word on this clone: Its antigen is unidentified.

This CDR3 region has 16 residues. V gave up 1 base and J gave up 5 bases, with 15 bases separating them. Germline lookup yields CDR1 LNHNV and CDR2 YYDKDF (reference sequence). Overall study findings and caveats: Nonresponders, in some cases, also had low normalized T-cell clonal expansion. Clonal expansion by week 6 occurred in CD4+ and CD8+ blood T cells (at 0.1 to 3.0 mg/kg).

The assay was immunoSEQ multiplex PCR, and TCRdb's table has in-frame clones only and misses some. The table shows around 30,000 clones, with over 75% occurring only once. The sequences come from CD4+ or CD8+ T cells sorted from blood, collected in a trial of the OX40 agonist ivuxolimab. The chain carries TRBV15 and TRBJ1-5; D possibly corresponds to TRBD1 (6 bases). This TCR came from an adult with an advanced solid tumor such as melanoma, head and neck, liver or kidney cancer. The CDR3 bases are TGTGCCACCAGCAGAGCCCCGGGACACGTCGATCAGCCCCAGCATTTT. The encoded protein is CATSRAPGHVDQPQHF.